Listed below are T cell receptor beta chains from one sample, sequenced in a study of cytomegalovirus exposure and HLA in healthy donors. Profiled with immunoSEQ multiplex PCR; TCRdb holds only in-frame clones, not every one. The sample contains around 200,000 clones, approximately 80% of which appear only once. The sequencing sample was made of PBMCs. These receptors all stem from a boy aged 10-17 years in good health and CMV-seronegative. CDR3s include the opening cysteine and the closing phenylalanine or tryptophan. Each record gives: CDR3 DNA, CDR3 protein, V gene, clone size, J gene, D gene. The D gene is left open where the match is weak. Rows give clone size only sometimes, using once, few, many, or a class for an expanded clone.

CDR3 DNA: TGCGCCAGCAGCCAAGTCATTGGGGCCAGTGTCTCTGGAAACACCATATATTTT; CDR3 protein: CASSQVIGASVSGNTIYF; V gene: TRBV4-1; clone size: NA; J gene: TRBJ1-3; D gene: NA
CDR3 DNA: TGTGCCAGCAGCCAAGCGCCGGGACAGGGAAACACTGAAGCTTTCTTT; CDR3 protein: CASSQAPGQGNTEAFF; V gene: TRBV4-2; clone size: once; J gene: TRBJ1-1; D gene: TRBD1
CDR3 DNA: TGTGCCAGCACGGAACAGGGGGCGTTAGGGCAGTACTTC; CDR3 protein: CASTEQGALGQYF; V gene: TRBV6-1; clone size: NA; J gene: TRBJ2-7; D gene: TRBD1
CDR3 DNA: TGTGCCAGCAGTGACCGGGGGGAGAGTTCCTACAATGAGCAGTTCTTC; CDR3 protein: CASSDRGESSYNEQFF; V gene: TRBV6-4; clone size: NA; J gene: TRBJ2-1; D gene: TRBD2
CDR3 DNA: TGTGCCAGCAGCTCAGGGACAGGGTGGTCTAATGAAAAACTGTTTTTT; CDR3 protein: CASSSGTGWSNEKLFF; V gene: TRBV5-6; clone size: NA; J gene: TRBJ1-4; D gene: TRBD1
CDR3 DNA: TGTGCCAGCAGCCCCCAGGGATTCACTGAAGCTTTCTTT; CDR3 protein: CASSPQGFTEAFF; V gene: TRBV7-6; clone size: NA; J gene: TRBJ1-1; D gene: NA
CDR3 DNA: TGTGCCAGCAGCCAAGGGGACAGGGAGTTGAGAGAGCAGTACTTC; CDR3 protein: CASSQGDRELREQYF; V gene: TRBV4-2; clone size: few; J gene: TRBJ2-7; D gene: TRBD1
CDR3 DNA: TGTGCCATCAAGGAGGGCTACCCTAACTATGGCTACACCTTC; CDR3 protein: CAIKEGYPNYGYTF; V gene: TRBV10-3; clone size: NA; J gene: TRBJ1-2; D gene: NA
CDR3 DNA: TGTGCCAGCAGCTTAGAGGGATGGGGCGGGACCCAGTACTTC; CDR3 protein: CASSLEGWGGTQYF; V gene: TRBV11-2; clone size: few; J gene: TRBJ2-5; D gene: NA
CDR3 DNA: TGTGCCAGCAGTTGGGCTAGCGGTTATTACAATGAGCAGTTCTTC; CDR3 protein: CASSWASGYYNEQFF; V gene: TRBV2; clone size: NA; J gene: TRBJ2-1; D gene: TRBD2
CDR3 DNA: TGTGCCAGCTCACCACCTGGGACAGGGGGCAATCAGCCCCAGCATTTT; CDR3 protein: CASSPPGTGGNQPQHF; V gene: TRBV18; clone size: NA; J gene: TRBJ1-5; D gene: TRBD1
CDR3 DNA: TGTGCCTGGGGGGGGGAGGGGAAGAACACTGAAGCTTTCTTT; CDR3 protein: CAWGGEGKNTEAFF; V gene: TRBV30; clone size: few; J gene: TRBJ1-1; D gene: NA
CDR3 DNA: TGTGCCAGCAGCTTAAAATCCAGGGCGAACACTGAAGCTTTCTTT; CDR3 protein: CASSLKSRANTEAFF; V gene: TRBV7-2; clone size: NA; J gene: TRBJ1-1; D gene: NA
CDR3 DNA: TGCGCCAGCAAGCGGGGAACGAACACTGAAGCTTTCTTT; CDR3 protein: CASKRGTNTEAFF; V gene: TRBV5-1; clone size: NA; J gene: TRBJ1-1; D gene: NA
CDR3 DNA: TGTGCCATCAGTGAGGCAGGGGGCGCGGGAGATACGCAGTATTTT; CDR3 protein: CAISEAGGAGDTQYF; V gene: TRBV10-3; clone size: once; J gene: TRBJ2-3; D gene: TRBD1
CDR3 DNA: TGCGCCAGCAGCCACTCACAGGGGGCCAACACCGGGGAGCTGTTTTTT; CDR3 protein: CASSHSQGANTGELFF; V gene: TRBV4-1; clone size: NA; J gene: TRBJ2-2; D gene: TRBD1
CDR3 DNA: TGTGCCAGCAGCCTAGAAGAGAATAATGAAAAACTGTTTTTT; CDR3 protein: CASSLEENNEKLFF; V gene: TRBV6-1; clone size: NA; J gene: TRBJ1-4; D gene: NA
CDR3 DNA: TGTGCCAGCAGCTTGGTTCGGGGGAAGGGCAATCAGCCCCAGCATTTT; CDR3 protein: CASSLVRGKGNQPQHF; V gene: TRBV5-8; clone size: few; J gene: TRBJ1-5; D gene: NA
CDR3 DNA: TGCAGCGTCGCCGGACTAGCGGGGGGATGGATCAATGAGCAGTTCTTC; CDR3 protein: CSVAGLAGGWINEQFF; V gene: TRBV29-1; clone size: NA; J gene: TRBJ2-1; D gene: TRBD2
CDR3 DNA: TGCGCCAGCAGCTTGGATCTCGACGGGCAGCCCCAGCATTTT; CDR3 protein: CASSLDLDGQPQHF; V gene: TRBV5-1; clone size: NA; J gene: TRBJ1-5; D gene: NA
CDR3 DNA: TGTGCCAGCAGCGTAGAATCGGGAGGGTTACGCGAGCAGTTCTTC; CDR3 protein: CASSVESGGLREQFF; V gene: TRBV9; clone size: NA; J gene: TRBJ2-1; D gene: TRBD2
CDR3 DNA: TGTTCCAGCAGTGGCAGGGGAGACCCTAAGTATTCACCCCTCCACTTT; CDR3 protein: CSSSGRGDPKYSPLHF; V gene: TRBV7-9; clone size: NA; J gene: TRBJ1-6; D gene: NA
CDR3 DNA: TGTGCCAGCAGTTCCTTCGGGACAAGGTACACTGAAGCTTTCTTT; CDR3 protein: CASSSFGTRYTEAFF; V gene: TRBV6-5; clone size: NA; J gene: TRBJ1-1; D gene: NA
CDR3 DNA: TGTGCCAGCTCACCCTACCCCCGGCAGGGAAATTTCGACCAGCCCCAGCATTTT; CDR3 protein: CASSPYPRQGNFDQPQHF; V gene: TRBV18; clone size: NA; J gene: TRBJ1-5; D gene: NA
CDR3 DNA: TGTGCCAGCAGTTTTTCCCTAGCGGGGATCTACGAGCAGTACTTC; CDR3 protein: CASSFSLAGIYEQYF; V gene: TRBV27; clone size: NA; J gene: TRBJ2-7; D gene: TRBD2
CDR3 DNA: TGTGCCAGCCAGTCCCCCGCAGGGGATTCACCCCTCCACTTT; CDR3 protein: CASQSPAGDSPLHF; V gene: TRBV19; clone size: NA; J gene: TRBJ1-6; D gene: NA